The clone carrying this T cell receptor (beta chain) was seen a single time. This specimen belongs to a study of OX40 agonist ivuxolimab in advanced cancers. Study overall: Past anti-PD-1, anti-PD-L1 or anti-CTLA-4 therapy was accepted, and roughly 37% had received some.

TCRdb keeps only in-frame clones here, not all; method: immunoSEQ multiplex PCR. Of about 83,000 clones in the sample, approximately 84% are singletons; the top ten hold under 7.5%. Trimming stripped 5 bases from V and 2 bases from J, with 13 bases between. The germline V gene has CDR1 WNHNN and CDR2 SYGVQD (reference sequence). CDR3 length: 14 amino acids. The chain recombines TRBV10-1 with TRBJ2-7, with D perhaps being TRBD1 or TRBD2 (5 bases each). This sequence was found in an adult with an advanced solid tumor such as melanoma, head and neck, liver or kidney cancer. This material consisted of CD4+ or CD8+ T cells sorted from blood, taken in a trial of the OX40 agonist ivuxolimab. As DNA, the CDR3 is TGCGCCAGCAGTAAGCGAGGGGCTGCCTACGAGCAGTACTTC. Protein sequence: CASSKRGAAYEQYF.